The clone carrying this T cell receptor (beta chain) was observed many times. Its antigen is currently unknown. These data originate in a study of early T cells in non-severe SARS-CoV-2 infection. For the study at large: The input, bulk RNA from unsorted whole blood, was sequenced, and chains were unpaired. Study outcomes and limitations: Private and CD4 specificities were missed by VDJdb matching, which favored anti-spike CD8 responses.

As part of library construction, unique molecular identifiers were attached to individual cDNA molecules. MiXCR was run by TCRdb on the 5' RACE reads, yielding one entry per CDR3 protein. This table has fewer than 100,000 distinct CDR3 sequences, about 13% appearing once. The specimen sequenced was whole blood. This sequence was found in an adult who was a healthcare worker with PCR-confirmed SARS-CoV-2 infection or an uninfected control (not recorded which).

This CDR3 reads CASSFGGIGEAFF. The CDR3 DNA reads as TGTGCCAGCAGCTTTGGAGGGATTGGGGAAGCTTTCTTT. The chain uses TRBV7-9 and TRBJ1-1, with D uncertain. Germline V gene lookup returns CDR1 SEHNR and CDR2 FQNEAQ (reference sequence). This CDR3 is built from 13 residues. V lost 3 bases, J lost 8 bases, and 13 bases lay in between.